Included here is one T cell receptor (beta chain) sequence, with context. The data were taken from a study of control samples from healthy donors and cancer patients. Measured with immunoSEQ multiplex PCR; TCRdb has only the in-frame clones, and not every one. The sample yields tens of thousands of clones, approximately 89% seen once. This CDR3 is 14 amino acids long. V was cut by 0 bases and J by 4 bases, with 4 bases left in between. Germline V gene data show CDR1 as SGHDN and CDR2 as FVKESK. This clonotype originated in a man aged 55 to 69 with colorectal cancer. The sequencing sample was made of PBMCs. The rearrangement links TRBV14 to TRBJ2-6; no definite D call. CDR3 sequence: CASSQDFGANVLTF. CDR3 sequence (DNA): TGTGCCAGCAGCCAAGATTTCGGGGCCAACGTCCTGACTTTC.